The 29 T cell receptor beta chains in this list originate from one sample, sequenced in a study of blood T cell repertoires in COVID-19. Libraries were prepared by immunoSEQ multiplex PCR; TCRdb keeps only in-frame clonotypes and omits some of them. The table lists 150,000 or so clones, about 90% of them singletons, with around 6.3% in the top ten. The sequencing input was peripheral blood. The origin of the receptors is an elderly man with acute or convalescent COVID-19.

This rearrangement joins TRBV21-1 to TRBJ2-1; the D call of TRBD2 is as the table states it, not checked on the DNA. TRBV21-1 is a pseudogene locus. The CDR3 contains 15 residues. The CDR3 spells CARGNGTDSYNEQFF. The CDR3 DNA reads TGTGCCCGAGGGAATGGGACTGATTCCTACAATGAGCAGTTCTTC.

The CDR3 DNA sequence: TGTGCCAGCAGCTTATTCCAGGGTTCGGATACGCAGTATTTT. This translates into CASSLFQGSDTQYF. The chain joins TRBV7-9 to TRBJ2-3; TRBD1 is a possible D gene (5 bases). This CDR3 region has 14 residues. With 2 bases removed from V and 6 bases from J, the gap between germline ends came to 12 bases. Looked up from germline, CDR1 is SEHNR and CDR2 is FQNEAQ (reference sequence).

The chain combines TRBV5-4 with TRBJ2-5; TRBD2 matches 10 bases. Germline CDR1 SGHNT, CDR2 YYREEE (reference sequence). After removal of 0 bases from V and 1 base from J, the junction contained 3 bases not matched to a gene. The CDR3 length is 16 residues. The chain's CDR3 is CASSLELAGFQETQYF. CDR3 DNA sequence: TGTGCCAGCAGCTTGGAACTAGCGGGATTCCAAGAGACCCAGTACTTC.

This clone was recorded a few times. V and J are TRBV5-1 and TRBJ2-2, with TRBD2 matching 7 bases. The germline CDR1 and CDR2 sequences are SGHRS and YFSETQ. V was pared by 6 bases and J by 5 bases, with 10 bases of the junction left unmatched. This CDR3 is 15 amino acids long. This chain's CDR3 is CASTSLLAQTGELFF. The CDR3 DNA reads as TGCGCCAGCACCTCCCTACTAGCGCAGACCGGGGAGCTGTTTTTT.

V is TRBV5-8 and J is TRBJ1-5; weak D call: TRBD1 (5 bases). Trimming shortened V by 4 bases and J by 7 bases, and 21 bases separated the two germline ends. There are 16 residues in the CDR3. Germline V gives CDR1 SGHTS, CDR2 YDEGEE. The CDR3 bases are TGTGCCAGCAGCCACCTCGGGGGGGGAATCGGGCAGCCCCAGCATTTT. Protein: CASSHLGGGIGQPQHF.

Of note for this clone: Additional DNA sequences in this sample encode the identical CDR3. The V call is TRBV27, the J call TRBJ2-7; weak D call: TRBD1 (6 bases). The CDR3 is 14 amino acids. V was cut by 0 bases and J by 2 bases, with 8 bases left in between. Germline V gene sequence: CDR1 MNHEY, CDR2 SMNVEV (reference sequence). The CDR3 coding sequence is TGTGCCAGCAGTTTATCCAGGGGTCCCTACGAGCAGTACTTC. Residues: CASSLSRGPYEQYF.

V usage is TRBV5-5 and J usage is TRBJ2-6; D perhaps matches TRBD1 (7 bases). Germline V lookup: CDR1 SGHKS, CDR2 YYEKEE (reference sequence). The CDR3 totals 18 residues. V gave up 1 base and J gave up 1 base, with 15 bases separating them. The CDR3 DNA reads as TGTGCCAGCAGCTTGCAGGGGGGCCCACAATCTGGGGCCAACGTCCTGACTTTC. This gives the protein CASSLQGGPQSGANVLTF.

CDR3: CASSSEGGARYEQYF. CDR3 in DNA: TGTGCCAGCAGCTCCGAAGGGGGGGCGAGGTACGAGCAGTACTTC. The rearrangement uses TRBV7-2 and TRBJ2-7, with a tentative D call TRBD2 (7 bases). CDR1 and CDR2 (germline): SGHTA, FQGNSA. CDR3 length equals 15 residues. V was pared by 4 bases and J by 4 bases, with 17 bases between.

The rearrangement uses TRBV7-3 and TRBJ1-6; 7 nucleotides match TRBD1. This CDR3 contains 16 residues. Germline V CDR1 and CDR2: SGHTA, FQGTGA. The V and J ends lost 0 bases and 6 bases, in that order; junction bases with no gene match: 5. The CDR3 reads CASSLTAGGSNSPLHF. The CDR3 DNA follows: TGTGCCAGCAGCTTAACGGCAGGGGGATCTAATTCACCCCTCCACTTT.

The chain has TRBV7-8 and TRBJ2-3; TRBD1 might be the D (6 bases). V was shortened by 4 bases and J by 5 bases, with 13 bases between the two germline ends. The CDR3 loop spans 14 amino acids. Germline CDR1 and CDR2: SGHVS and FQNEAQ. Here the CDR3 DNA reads TGTGCCAGCAGCTCACAGGGTTTCGGAGATACGCAGTATTTT. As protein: CASSSQGFGDTQYF.

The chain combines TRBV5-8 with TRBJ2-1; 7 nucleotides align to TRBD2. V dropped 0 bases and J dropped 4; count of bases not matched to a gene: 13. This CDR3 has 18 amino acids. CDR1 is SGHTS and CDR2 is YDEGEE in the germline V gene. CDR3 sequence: CASSLGITASGVYNEQFF. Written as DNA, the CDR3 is TGTGCCAGCAGCTTGGGGATTACGGCTAGCGGAGTTTACAATGAGCAGTTCTTC.

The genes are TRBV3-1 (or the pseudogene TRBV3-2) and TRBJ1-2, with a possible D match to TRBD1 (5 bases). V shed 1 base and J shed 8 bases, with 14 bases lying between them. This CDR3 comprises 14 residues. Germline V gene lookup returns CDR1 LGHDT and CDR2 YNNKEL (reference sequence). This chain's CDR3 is CASSQGQRAMGYTF. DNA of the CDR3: TGTGCCAGCAGCCAAGGACAGCGAGCTATGGGCTACACCTTC.

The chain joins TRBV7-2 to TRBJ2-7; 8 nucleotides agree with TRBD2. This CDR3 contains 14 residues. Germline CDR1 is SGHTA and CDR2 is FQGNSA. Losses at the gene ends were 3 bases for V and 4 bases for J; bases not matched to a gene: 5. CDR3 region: CASSFEREWYEQYF. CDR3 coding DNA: TGTGCCAGCAGCTTCGAGCGGGAGTGGTACGAGCAGTACTTC.

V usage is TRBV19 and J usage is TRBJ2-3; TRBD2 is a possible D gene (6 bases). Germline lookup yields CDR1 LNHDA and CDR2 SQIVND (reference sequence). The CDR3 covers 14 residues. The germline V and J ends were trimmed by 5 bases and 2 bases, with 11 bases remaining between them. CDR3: CASSYGTLTDTQYF. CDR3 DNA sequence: TGTGCCAGTAGTTATGGGACTCTCACAGATACGCAGTATTTT. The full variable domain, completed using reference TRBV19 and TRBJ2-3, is DGGITQSPKYLFRKEGQNVTLSCEQNLNHDAMYWYRQDPGQGLRLIYYSQIVNDFQKGDIAEGYSVSREKKESFPLTVTSAQKNPTAFYLCASSYGTLTDTQYFGPGTRLTVL.

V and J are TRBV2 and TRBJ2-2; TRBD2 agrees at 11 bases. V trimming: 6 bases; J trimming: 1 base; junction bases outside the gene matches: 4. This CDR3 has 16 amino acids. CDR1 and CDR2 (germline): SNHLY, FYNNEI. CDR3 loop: CASRGLAALNTGELFF. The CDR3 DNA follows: TGTGCCAGCAGGGGACTAGCGGCACTGAACACCGGGGAGCTGTTTTTT.

This CDR3 is CASLRTGAYEQYF. Written as DNA, the CDR3 is TGTGCCAGCCTTCGGACAGGGGCCTACGAGCAGTACTTC. This rearrangement joins TRBV25-1 to TRBJ2-7, with 9 bases matching TRBD1. The CDR3 is 13 residues long. The V gene's germline CDR1 is MGHDK and CDR2 SYGVNS. V shed 8 bases, J shed 2 bases, and the junction held 4 bases outside the gene matches.

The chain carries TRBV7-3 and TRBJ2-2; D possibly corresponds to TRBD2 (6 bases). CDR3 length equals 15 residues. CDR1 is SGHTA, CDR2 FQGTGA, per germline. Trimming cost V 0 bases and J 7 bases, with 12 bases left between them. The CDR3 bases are TGTGCCAGCAGCTTAACCACCGGCGGGGTCGGGGAGCTGTTTTTT. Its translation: CASSLTTGGVGELFF. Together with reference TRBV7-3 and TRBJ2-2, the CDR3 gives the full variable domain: GAGVSQTPSNKVTEKGKYVELRCDPISGHTALYWYRQSLGQGPEFLIYFQGTGAADDSGLPNDRFFAVRPEGSVSTLKIQRTERGDSAVYLCASSLTTGGVGELFFGEGSRLTVL.

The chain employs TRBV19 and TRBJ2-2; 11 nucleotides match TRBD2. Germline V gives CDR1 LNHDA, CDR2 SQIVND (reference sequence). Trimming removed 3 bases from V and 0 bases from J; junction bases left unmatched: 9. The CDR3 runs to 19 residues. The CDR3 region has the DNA TGTGCCAGTAGTATTGGGCTAGCGGGAGGCAACGCGAACACCGGGGAGCTGTTTTTT. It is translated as CASSIGLAGGNANTGELFF.

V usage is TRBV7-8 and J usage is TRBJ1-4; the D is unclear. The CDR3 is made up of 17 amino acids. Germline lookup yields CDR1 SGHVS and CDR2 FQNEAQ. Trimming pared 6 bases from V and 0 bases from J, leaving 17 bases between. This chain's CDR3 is CASSSGGLLATNEKLFF. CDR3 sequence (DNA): TGTGCCAGCAGTTCAGGTGGACTCTTGGCAACTAATGAAAAACTGTTTTTT.

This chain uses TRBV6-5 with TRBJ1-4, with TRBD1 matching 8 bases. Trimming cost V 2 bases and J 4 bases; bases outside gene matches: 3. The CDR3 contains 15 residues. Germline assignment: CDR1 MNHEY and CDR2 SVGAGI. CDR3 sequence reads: CASSYGTGGNEKLFF. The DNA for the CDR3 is TGTGCCAGCAGTTACGGGACAGGTGGTAATGAAAAACTGTTTTTT.

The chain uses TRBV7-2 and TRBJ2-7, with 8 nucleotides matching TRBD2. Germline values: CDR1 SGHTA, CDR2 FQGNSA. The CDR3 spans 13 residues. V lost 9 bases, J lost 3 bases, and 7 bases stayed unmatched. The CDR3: CASGERGIYEQYF. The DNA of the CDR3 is TGTGCCAGTGGTGAGCGGGGGATCTACGAGCAGTACTTC.

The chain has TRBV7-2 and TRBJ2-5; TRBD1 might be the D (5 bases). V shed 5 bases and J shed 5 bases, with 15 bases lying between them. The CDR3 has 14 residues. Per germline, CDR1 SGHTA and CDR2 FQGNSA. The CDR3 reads CASSNSGSWETQYF. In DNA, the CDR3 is TGTGCCAGCAGCAATTCAGGGTCGTGGGAGACCCAGTACTTC.

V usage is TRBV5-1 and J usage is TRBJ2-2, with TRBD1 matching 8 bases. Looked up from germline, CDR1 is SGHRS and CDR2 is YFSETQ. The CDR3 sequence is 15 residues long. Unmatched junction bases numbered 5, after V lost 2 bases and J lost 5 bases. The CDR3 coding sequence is TGCGCCAGCAGCTTCTCCGGGGACAGGACCGGGGAGCTGTTTTTT. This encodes CASSFSGDRTGELFF.

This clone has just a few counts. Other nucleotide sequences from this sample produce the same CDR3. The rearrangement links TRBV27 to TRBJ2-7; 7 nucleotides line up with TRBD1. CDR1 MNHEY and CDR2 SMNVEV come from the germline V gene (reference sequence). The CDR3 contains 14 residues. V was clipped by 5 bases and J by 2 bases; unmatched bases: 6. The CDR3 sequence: CASSPRTGAYEQYF. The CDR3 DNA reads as TGTGCCAGCAGTCCGAGGACAGGTGCCTACGAGCAGTACTTC.

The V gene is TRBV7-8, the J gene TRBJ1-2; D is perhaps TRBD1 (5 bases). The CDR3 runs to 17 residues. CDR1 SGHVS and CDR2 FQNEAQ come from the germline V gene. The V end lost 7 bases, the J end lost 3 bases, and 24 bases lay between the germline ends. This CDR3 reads CASKRMFPRAGDYGYTF. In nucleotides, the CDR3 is TGTGCCAGCAAACGCATGTTTCCCAGGGCAGGTGACTATGGCTACACCTTC.

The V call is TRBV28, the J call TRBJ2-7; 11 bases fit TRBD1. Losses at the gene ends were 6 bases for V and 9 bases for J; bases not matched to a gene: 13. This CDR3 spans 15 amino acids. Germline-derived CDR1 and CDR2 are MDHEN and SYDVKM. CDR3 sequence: CASSRTGGELAGQYF. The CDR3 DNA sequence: TGTGCCAGCAGCAGGACAGGGGGCGAGTTAGCAGGGCAGTACTTC.

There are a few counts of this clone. CDR3 residues: CASSLDPGVNEQFF. CDR3 sequence (DNA): TGTGCCAGCAGCTTGGATCCGGGAGTGAATGAGCAGTTCTTC. The chain recombines TRBV5-4 with TRBJ2-1; a weak D match, TRBD2 (6 bases). V lost 0 bases and J 7 bases, leaving 11 bases between the germline ends. The CDR3 has 14 residues. CDR1 is SGHNT and CDR2 is YYREEE in the germline V gene (reference sequence).

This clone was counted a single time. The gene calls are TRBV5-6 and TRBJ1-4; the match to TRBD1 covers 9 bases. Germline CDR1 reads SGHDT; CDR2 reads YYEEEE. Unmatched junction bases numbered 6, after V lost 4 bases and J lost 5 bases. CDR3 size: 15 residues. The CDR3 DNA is TGTGCCAGCAGCACAGCGGGACAGGGAAATGAAAAACTGTTTTTT. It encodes CASSTAGQGNEKLFF.

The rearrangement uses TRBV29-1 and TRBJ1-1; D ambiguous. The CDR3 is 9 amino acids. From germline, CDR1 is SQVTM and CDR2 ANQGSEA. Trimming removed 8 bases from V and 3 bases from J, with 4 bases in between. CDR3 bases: TGCAGCTCCGACACTGAAGCTTTCTTT. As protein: CSSDTEAFF.